The 4 T cell receptor beta chains presented below share a single source sample, sequenced in a study of T cell repertoires in MIS-A myocarditis. Profiled with immunoSEQ multiplex PCR; TCRdb holds only in-frame clones, not every one. This table has around 10,000 clones, approximately 90% appearing once. Input material: thoracic lymph node tissue obtained at autopsy. Every receptor here comes from a man aged 18 to 35 with fulminant myocarditis from multisystem inflammatory syndrome in adults (MIS-A) after COVID-19.

The rearrangement uses TRBV7-2 and TRBJ1-2, with D maybe TRBD1 (5 bases). Trimming left V 3 bases short and J 4 bases short, with 21 bases between. The CDR3 consists of 17 residues. The germline gives CDR1 SGHTA, CDR2 FQGNSA. CDR3 residues: CASSLALGLGVGYGYTF. CDR3 DNA: TGTGCCAGCAGCTTGGCGTTGGGGTTGGGGGTCGGCTATGGCTACACCTTC. Full variable domain (outside the CDR3, taken from reference TRBV7-2 and TRBJ1-2): GAGVSQSPSNKVTEKGKDVELRCDPISGHTALYWYRQSLGQGLEFLIYFQGNSAPDKSGLPSDRFSAERTGGSVSTLTIQRTQQEDSAVYLCASSLALGLGVGYGYTFGSGTRLTVV.

This clone showed up just once. This rearrangement joins TRBV6-1 to TRBJ1-5; no reliable D call. The CDR3 has 16 amino acids. V lost 2 bases, J lost 7 bases, and 18 bases lay in between. Germline assignment: CDR1 MNHNS and CDR2 SASEGT. CDR3 in amino acids: CASSERRSVVPQPQHF. The CDR3, as DNA: TGTGCCAGCAGTGAAAGGCGGTCAGTCGTTCCCCAGCCCCAGCATTTT.

This sequence joins TRBV6-2 or TRBV6-3 and TRBJ2-5; 7 bases are a match to TRBD2. V was clipped by 6 bases and J by 1 base; unmatched bases: 11. Germline V gene sequence: CDR1 MNHEY, CDR2 SVGEGT. This CDR3 is 16 amino acids long. The CDR3 sequence: CASSRAGDHRQETQYF. The CDR3 bases are TGTGCCAGCAGCCGGGCGGGAGATCACCGCCAAGAGACCCAGTACTTC.

The CDR3 sequence is CSAPLNEKLFF. CDR3 in DNA: TGCAGTGCCCCGCTTAATGAAAAACTGTTTTTT. The rearrangement links TRBV20-1 to TRBJ1-4; D unresolved. Germline V gene lookup returns CDR1 DFQATT and CDR2 SNEGSKA (reference sequence). The CDR3 extends over 11 amino acids. Trimming stripped 6 bases from V and 4 bases from J, with 6 bases between.